This T cell receptor (beta chain) was recovered during a study of cytomegalovirus exposure and HLA in healthy donors. Study details: Caucasian-associated ancestry cluster membership applied to about 80% of 300 to 450 genotyped donors. Findings and limits, study-wide: With further analysis later on, most CMV-associated TCR beta chains appeared HLA-restricted. For most subjects, TCR beta sequences were reported to predict HLA-A and HLA-B alleles with accuracy. Upon later analysis, TCR association rates were observed to vary by HLA locus, being highest for DRB1 and lowest for HLA-C.

PCR used 60 Vbeta primers and 13 Jbeta primers. The table came from immunoSEQ multiplex PCR; TCRdb's copy has only in-frame clones and leaves some out. The sample records fewer than 250,000 clones, around 80% being singletons. The CDR3 covers 16 residues. The ends were cut back, 0 bases at V and 5 bases at J, with 17 bases in the middle. Germline CDR1 reads SGDLS; CDR2 reads YYNGEE. About this clone: Its antigen is unidentified.

The TCR sequence derives from a man between 25 and 39 years old in good health and CMV-seronegative. The J gene is TRBJ1-2, the V gene TRBV9; the D is unclear. Sequenced material: PBMCs. The CDR3: CASSVDWREREYGYTF. As DNA, the CDR3 is TGTGCCAGCAGCGTAGATTGGAGGGAGCGAGAATATGGCTACACCTTC.